Detailed here is one T cell receptor beta chain. This CDR3 is 14 amino acids long. CDR1 and CDR2 from the germline V gene are LNHDA and SQIVND (reference sequence). Trimming removed 5 bases from V and 7 bases from J, with 14 bases in between. This record comes from a study of brain T cells in children with intractable seizures. The time point here: blood from clinic visit 5 months post-surgery; TSC patient then seizure free. The sequenced cases were selected for having the highest brain T cell transcript signatures. Assay used: immunoSEQ multiplex PCR; TCRdb lists only in-frame clones, some missing. The sample contains about 340,000 clones, approximately 93% of which appear only once.

The sequence came from a boy under two years old with tuberous sclerosis and intractable seizures. The material sequenced was peripheral blood, taken 4 to 5 months after surgery. The chain is built from TRBV19 and TRBJ2-2; TRBD2 is a possible D gene (7 bases). CDR3 loop: CASSGRDTGGELFF. As DNA, the CDR3 is TGTGCCAGTAGTGGGAGGGACACGGGCGGGGAGCTGTTTTTT.